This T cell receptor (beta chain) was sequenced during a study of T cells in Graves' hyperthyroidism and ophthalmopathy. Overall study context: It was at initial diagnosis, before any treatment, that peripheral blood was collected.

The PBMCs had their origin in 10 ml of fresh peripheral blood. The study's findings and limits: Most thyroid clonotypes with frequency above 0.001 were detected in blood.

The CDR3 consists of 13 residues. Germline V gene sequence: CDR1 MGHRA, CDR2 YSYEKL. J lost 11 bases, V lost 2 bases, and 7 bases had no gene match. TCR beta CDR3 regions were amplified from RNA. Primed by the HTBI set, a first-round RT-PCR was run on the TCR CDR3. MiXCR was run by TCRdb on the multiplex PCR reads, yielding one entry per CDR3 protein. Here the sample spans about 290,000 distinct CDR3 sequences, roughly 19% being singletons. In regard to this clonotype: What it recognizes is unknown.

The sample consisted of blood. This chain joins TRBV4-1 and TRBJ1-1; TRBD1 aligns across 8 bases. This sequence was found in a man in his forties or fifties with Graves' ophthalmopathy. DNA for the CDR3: TGCGCCAGCAGCCAACGATCGACAGGGGCCGCTTTCTTT. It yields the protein CASSQRSTGAAFF.